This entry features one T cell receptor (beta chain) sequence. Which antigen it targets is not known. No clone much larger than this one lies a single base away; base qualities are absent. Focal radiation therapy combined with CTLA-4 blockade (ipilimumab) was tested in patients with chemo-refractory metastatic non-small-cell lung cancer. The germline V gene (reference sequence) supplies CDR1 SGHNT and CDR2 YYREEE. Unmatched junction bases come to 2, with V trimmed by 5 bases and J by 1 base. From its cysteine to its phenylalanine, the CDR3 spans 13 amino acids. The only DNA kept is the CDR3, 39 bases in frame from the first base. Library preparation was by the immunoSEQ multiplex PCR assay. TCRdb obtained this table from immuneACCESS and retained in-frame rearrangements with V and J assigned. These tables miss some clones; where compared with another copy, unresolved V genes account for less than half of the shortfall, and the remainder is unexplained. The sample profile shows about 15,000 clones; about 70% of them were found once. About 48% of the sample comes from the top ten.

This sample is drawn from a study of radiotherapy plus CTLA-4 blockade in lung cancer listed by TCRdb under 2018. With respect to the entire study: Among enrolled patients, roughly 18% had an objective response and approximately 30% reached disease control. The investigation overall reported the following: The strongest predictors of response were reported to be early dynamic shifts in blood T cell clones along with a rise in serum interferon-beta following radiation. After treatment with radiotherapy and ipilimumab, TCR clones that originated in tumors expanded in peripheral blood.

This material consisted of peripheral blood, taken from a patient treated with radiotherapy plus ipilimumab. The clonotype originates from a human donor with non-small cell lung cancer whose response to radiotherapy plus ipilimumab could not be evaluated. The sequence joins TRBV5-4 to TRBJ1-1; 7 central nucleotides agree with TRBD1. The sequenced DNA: TGTGCCAGCAGGGGACAGTCGAACACTGAAGCTTTCTTT. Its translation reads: CASRGQSNTEAFF.